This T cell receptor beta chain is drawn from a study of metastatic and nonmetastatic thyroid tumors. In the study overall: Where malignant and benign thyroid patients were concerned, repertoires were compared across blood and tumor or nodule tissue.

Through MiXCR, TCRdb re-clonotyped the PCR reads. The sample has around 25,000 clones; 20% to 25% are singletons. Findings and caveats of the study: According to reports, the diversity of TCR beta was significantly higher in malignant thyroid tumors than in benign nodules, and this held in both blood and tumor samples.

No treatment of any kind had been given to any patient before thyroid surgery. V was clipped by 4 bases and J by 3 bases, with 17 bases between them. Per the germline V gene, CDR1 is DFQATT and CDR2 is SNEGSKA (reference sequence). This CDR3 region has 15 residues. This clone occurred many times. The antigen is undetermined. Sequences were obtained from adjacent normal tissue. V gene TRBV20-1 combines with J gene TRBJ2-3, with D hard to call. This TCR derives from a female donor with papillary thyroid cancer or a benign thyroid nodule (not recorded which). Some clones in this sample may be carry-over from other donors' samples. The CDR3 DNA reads TGCAGTGCTATATGGCCTAGGCGGAGTACAGATACGCAGTATTTT. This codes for CSAIWPRRSTDTQYF.